These 26 T cell receptor beta chains came from one sample sequenced in a study of cytomegalovirus exposure and HLA in healthy donors. PCR used 60 Vbeta primers and 13 Jbeta primers. This table comes from immunoSEQ multiplex PCR, and its TCRdb copy is limited to in-frame clones, with some not included. The data show approximately 97,000 clones, roughly 73% seen once. The sample was PBMCs. These receptors were collected from a man aged 35-49 years in good health and CMV-seronegative.

This clone was recorded only once. The V call is TRBV29-1, the J call TRBJ1-1, with 7 bases matching TRBD1. Germline trimming cut 2 bases from V and 0 bases from J; bases unmatched to any gene: 9. This CDR3 has 16 residues. The germline V gene has CDR1 SQVTM and CDR2 ANQGSEA. CDR3 amino acids: CSVERQGGEMNTEAFF. The DNA for the CDR3 is TGCAGCGTTGAACGACAGGGCGGGGAAATGAACACTGAAGCTTTCTTT.

The V call is TRBV10-3, the J call TRBJ2-1; 13 bases map to TRBD2. Germline V gene sequence: CDR1 ENHRY, CDR2 SYGVKD. The V and J ends lost 6 bases and 9 bases, in that order; junction bases with no gene match: 8. The CDR3 has 15 residues. The DNA for the CDR3 is TGTGCCATCAGCACCGGGACTAGCGGGGTGGGTGAGCAGTTCTTC. It encodes CAISTGTSGVGEQFF.

The chain recombines TRBV19 with TRBJ1-3; 7 nucleotides line up with TRBD1. CDR1 is LNHDA and CDR2 is SQIVND in the germline V gene (reference sequence). The CDR3 sequence is 15 residues long. Trimming cost V 5 bases and J 4 bases; bases outside gene matches: 8. CDR3 sequence reads: CASSWQGDSGNTIYF. The CDR3 region has the DNA TGTGCCAGTAGTTGGCAGGGGGATTCCGGAAACACCATATATTTT. Filled out from reference TRBV19 and TRBJ1-3, the complete variable domain reads DGGITQSPKYLFRKEGQNVTLSCEQNLNHDAMYWYRQDPGQGLRLIYYSQIVNDFQKGDIAEGYSVSREKKESFPLTVTSAQKNPTAFYLCASSWQGDSGNTIYFGEGSWLTVV.

The rearrangement joins TRBV6-1 to TRBJ1-1; the D gene is possibly TRBD1 (6 bases). The CDR3 has 14 residues. Germline V gene lookup returns CDR1 MNHNS and CDR2 SASEGT. Deletions cut 4 bases from V and 5 bases from J, with 14 bases between. CDR3 in amino acids: CASSVSGRGTEAFF. CDR3 DNA sequence: TGTGCCAGCAGTGTTTCGGGAAGGGGGACTGAAGCTTTCTTT.

This sequence joins TRBV27 and TRBJ2-1; perhaps TRBD2 as D (5 bases). Deletions cut 5 bases from V and 4 bases from J, with 21 bases between. CDR3 length: 17 amino acids. The germline V gene has CDR1 MNHEY and CDR2 SMNVEV (reference sequence). The CDR3 DNA reads as TGTGCCAGCAGTCCATCGGGAAGGGTTGAGGCGTACAATGAGCAGTTCTTC. Encoded protein: CASSPSGRVEAYNEQFF.

V gene TRBV10-3 combines with J gene TRBJ1-2; maybe TRBD1 (5 bases). This CDR3 is built from 12 residues. Germline-derived CDR1 and CDR2 are ENHRY and SYGVKD. Trimming shortened V by 2 bases and J by 8 bases, and 9 bases separated the two germline ends. DNA for the CDR3: TGTGCCATCAGTGAGGCGGGGGAAGGCTACACCTTC. Its translation: CAISEAGEGYTF.

This clone was picked up a small number of times. Other DNA sequences from this sample encode an identical CDR3 as well. This sequence joins TRBV6-5 and TRBJ1-5; D call uncertain. Germline CDR1 reads MNHEY; CDR2 reads SVGAGI. CDR3 length equals 13 residues. Trimming stripped 0 bases from V and 7 bases from J, with 7 bases between. The CDR3 reads CASSYSRGQPQHF. The CDR3 nucleotides read TGTGCCAGCAGTTACTCGCGGGGACAGCCCCAGCATTTT.

This sequence joins TRBV18 and TRBJ1-1, with D perhaps TRBD1 (6 bases). This CDR3 spans 14 amino acids. Trimming pared 3 bases from V and 10 bases from J, leaving 18 bases between. Germline V gene lookup returns CDR1 KGHSH and CDR2 LQKENI. CDR3 amino acids: CASSPTGFPGGAFF. The CDR3 coding sequence is TGTGCCAGCTCACCTACAGGGTTCCCTGGTGGAGCTTTCTTT.

The chain uses TRBV9 and TRBJ1-2; TRBD1 aligns across 8 bases. CDR3 size: 15 residues. CDR1 and CDR2 (germline): SGDLS, YYNGEE. The junction had 9 bases not matched to a gene; V was cut back by 4 bases and J by 4 bases. DNA for the CDR3: TGTGCCAGCAGCCCAAGGACAGGGCGTCCCTATGGCTACACCTTC. Translation: CASSPRTGRPYGYTF.

This clone was observed a few times. The CDR3 spells CASSLALAGTHNEQFF. The CDR3, as DNA: TGTGCCAGCAGCTTAGCCCTAGCGGGGACCCACAATGAGCAGTTCTTC. The chain links TRBV7-9 to TRBJ2-1, with 9 bases matching TRBD2. The J segment lost 5 bases and the V segment lost 0 bases, leaving 5 bases of the junction unmatched. Germline lookup yields CDR1 SEHNR and CDR2 FQNEAQ (reference sequence). CDR3 length equals 16 residues.

This clone appeared a single time. This chain links TRBV7-9 with TRBJ1-4; TRBD1 might be the D (5 bases). The V end was cut by 2 bases, the J end by 2 bases, with 9 bases between. CDR3 length: 15 residues. Germline CDR1 is SEHNR and CDR2 is FQNEAQ (reference sequence). The CDR3 DNA reads TGTGCCAGCAGCTTACAGGGTCGGACTAATGAAAAACTGTTTTTT. Translating it yields CASSLQGRTNEKLFF.

The rearrangement links TRBV28 to TRBJ2-3, with D perhaps TRBD2 (7 bases). V lost 3 bases and J lost 5, with 15 bases in between. The CDR3 spans 15 residues. CDR1 is MDHEN and CDR2 is SYDVKM in the germline V gene. The CDR3 DNA reads as TGTGCCAGCAGTTTTCGGGGGGCAGGTGGAGATACGCAGTATTTT. Its protein product is CASSFRGAGGDTQYF.

The chain has TRBV6-5 and TRBJ2-2; a weak D match, TRBD2 (6 bases). CDR1 is MNHEY and CDR2 is SVGAGI in the germline V gene. The CDR3 length is 15 residues. Trimming stripped 7 bases from V and 4 bases from J, with 16 bases between. The CDR3 loop is CASTTGRSGTGELFF. The CDR3 region has the DNA TGTGCCAGCACCACGGGGAGGTCGGGCACCGGGGAGCTGTTTTTT.

The CDR3 DNA reads as TGTGCCAGCAGCTTAGAAGAAACAGAGTATGGAGGGGAGCTGTTTTTT. Protein product: CASSLEETEYGGELFF. The V call is TRBV11-3, the J call TRBJ2-2; D unresolved. CDR1 and CDR2 (germline): SGHNT, YENEEA. Trimming shortened V by 0 bases and J by 8 bases, and 16 bases separated the two germline ends. The CDR3 contains 16 residues.

The rearrangement links TRBV7-9 to TRBJ2-7; 10 bases are shared with TRBD1. This CDR3 comprises 16 residues. The trim removed 5 bases at V and 0 bases at J, leaving 7 bases unmatched. Germline loops: CDR1 SEHNR, CDR2 FQNEAQ (reference sequence). The CDR3 nucleotides are TGTGCCAGCAGCCCGCTGGGACAGGGGTCCTCCTACGAGCAGTACTTC. It translates to CASSPLGQGSSYEQYF.

This clone was seen once. The chain joins TRBV4-2 to TRBJ2-2; maybe TRBD2 (8 bases). CDR1 LGHNA and CDR2 YNFKEQ come from the germline V gene. This CDR3 comprises 16 residues. V lost 4 bases and J 3 bases, leaving 15 bases between the germline ends. The DNA for the CDR3 is TGTGCCAGCAGCCTTCCCGGGAGGGGGCACACCGGGGAGCTGTTTTTT. This translates into CASSLPGRGHTGELFF.

This chain links TRBV5-1 with TRBJ2-3; 11 bases agree with TRBD2. Germline V gene data show CDR1 as SGHRS and CDR2 as YFSETQ. The junction had 7 bases not matched to a gene; V was cut back by 4 bases and J by 3 bases. CDR3 length: 16 amino acids. CDR3: CASSTASGGRTDTQYF. The CDR3 DNA reads as TGCGCCAGCAGCACAGCTAGCGGGGGGCGTACAGATACGCAGTATTTT.

The V and J genes are TRBV28 and TRBJ1-3; a weak D match, TRBD1 (6 bases). The ends were cut back, 4 bases at V and 4 bases at J, with 14 bases in the middle. The germline V gene has CDR1 MDHEN and CDR2 SYDVKM. CDR3 length: 15 amino acids. CDR3 nucleotides: TGTGCCAGCAGTTCGACAGGTTATACCGGAAACACCATATATTTT. It codes for CASSSTGYTGNTIYF.

CDR3 coding DNA: TGTGCCAGCAGTTGGACAGGGGGCTATCAGCCCCAGCATTTT. This codes for CASSWTGGYQPQHF. This chain connects TRBV2 to TRBJ1-5; 11 bases fit TRBD1. The CDR3 is 14 amino acids. With V trimmed by 5 bases and J by 5 bases, 2 bases remained unmatched. Germline CDR1 and CDR2: SNHLY and FYNNEI.

For the CDR3, the DNA is TGCGCCAGCAGCCCCCCCGGACAGATCTCTGGAAACACCATATATTTT. As protein: CASSPPGQISGNTIYF. The V call is TRBV4-1, the J call TRBJ1-3, with D perhaps TRBD1 (6 bases). Per germline, CDR1 MGHRA and CDR2 YSYEKL. V was clipped by 4 bases and J by 0 bases, with 13 bases between them. The CDR3 is 16 residues long.

This clone was seen a single time. The rearrangement uses TRBV13 and TRBJ2-5, with D unclear. The CDR3 has 14 amino acids. Trimming shortened V by 0 bases and J by 1 base, and 6 bases separated the two germline ends. Germline-derived CDR1 and CDR2 are PRHDT and FYEKMQ (reference sequence). The CDR3 loop reads CASSLGAFQETQYF. The CDR3 DNA is TGTGCCAGCAGCTTAGGAGCCTTCCAAGAGACCCAGTACTTC.

The CDR3 DNA reads TGTGCCAGCACGAGGTACAGGGATAGCAATCAGCCCCAGCATTTT. This encodes CASTRYRDSNQPQHF. V gene TRBV6-1 combines with J gene TRBJ1-5; maybe TRBD1 (6 bases). The CDR3 is 15 residues long. V lost 7 bases and J lost 0, with 13 bases in between. Germline CDR1 MNHNS, CDR2 SASEGT.

This rearrangement joins TRBV6-1 to TRBJ1-5, with 10 bases lining up with TRBD1. The V gene end was trimmed by 4 bases and the J gene end by 0 bases; junction bases not matched to a gene: 9. This CDR3 has 18 residues. Germline CDR1 and CDR2: MNHNS and SASEGT. The CDR3 DNA reads as TGTGCCAGCAGTGCCAGGGGGGGGGACAGGGGTAGCAATCAGCCCCAGCATTTT. It translates to CASSARGGDRGSNQPQHF.

The chain uses TRBV7-9 and TRBJ2-5; D is perhaps TRBD2 (6 bases). The CDR3 spans 14 residues. The V end lost 4 bases, the J end lost 5 bases, and 14 bases lay between the germline ends. Germline assignment: CDR1 SEHNR and CDR2 FQNEAQ (reference sequence). The CDR3 DNA follows: TGTGCCAGCAGCTCCTCATGGGGGGAGGAGACCCAGTACTTC. Protein sequence: CASSSSWGEETQYF. The complete variable domain, with remaining parts taken from reference TRBV7-9 and TRBJ2-5, reads DTGVSQNPRHKITKRGQNVTFRCDPISEHNRLYWYRQTLGQGPEFLTYFQNEAQLEKSRLLSDRFSAERPKGSFSTLEIQRTEQGDSAMYLCASSSSWGEETQYFGPGTRLLVL.

The V gene is TRBV2, the J gene TRBJ2-2; TRBD2 agrees at 7 bases. The CDR3 is 13 amino acids. V lost 8 bases and J lost 7; bases outside the gene matches: 7. CDR1 SNHLY and CDR2 FYNNEI come from the germline V gene. For the CDR3, the DNA is TGTGCCAGCGGGAGGGAGGGCGTCGGGGAGCTGTTTTTT. Protein sequence: CASGREGVGELFF.

The chain links TRBV6-6 to TRBJ2-1, with 9 bases aligning to TRBD2. The germline gives CDR1 MNHNY, CDR2 SVGAGI (reference sequence). The CDR3 runs 14 residues. Trimming cost V 11 bases and J 1 base; bases outside gene matches: 6. CDR3 protein: CAGHSGGSYNEQFF. The CDR3 nucleotides read TGTGCCGGTCATAGCGGGGGTTCCTACAATGAGCAGTTCTTC.